This T cell receptor beta chain was sequenced during a study of T cell responses to AZD1222 COVID-19 vaccine (dated by TCRdb to the early 2020s). Notes on the research overall: AZD1222 recipients given second doses at about 4 weeks or at about 12 weeks were pooled, since spike-specific TCR depth and breadth were not found to differ between the two schedules. Trial participants were enrolled into age subgroups of 18-55, 56-69 and 70-plus years, which contained about 150, 27 and 61 TCR-sequenced participants, respectively. A total of approximately 240 trial participants underwent TCR sequencing, of whom 200 to 220 had received two doses of AZD1222 and some 26 had received two doses of the MenACWY control vaccine. Broad study findings and their caveats: Spike-specific TCR breadth and depth rose significantly after two AZD1222 doses compared with day 0 and with MenACWY recipients. No day 14 peak-response samples were available, so repertoires were characterized only after the peak T cell response. Vaccine-associated CD4 TCRs spanned the whole spike protein, with dominant responses in regions 160-218 and 743-854. Conclusions about previously exposed vaccinees are limited, since just five or six AZD1222 recipients were seropositive for SARS-CoV-2 at baseline. Reportedly, close to half of the unique spike-specific TCRs recognized epitopes lying outside the regions that are mutated in the B.1.351 and B.1.1.7 variants. Participants were mostly white British and included more females than males, and it was suggested by the authors that clonal diversity may have been underestimated. The 56-69-year group was small, and its depth increase did not reach significance, likely because of low power.

The CDR3 regions of human TCRbeta chains were subjected to immunosequencing. The authors processed their data as follows. Repertoire TCRs were checked for matches against a reference library of SARS-CoV-2-specific TCRs that had been generated using the MIRA antigen-specificity platform. Breadth meant the fraction of unique TCRs that were SARS-CoV-2-associated, whereas depth meant the fraction of total T cells that were SARS-CoV-2-associated. Using the MIRA data, each spike-specific TCR was mapped to the spike region that the TCR reacts to and placed in a CD4 or CD8 class. Log10-transformed breadth and depth values were compared by one-way ANOVA with Sidak's multiple comparisons tests. TCRdb took over this immuneACCESS table, retaining in-frame rearrangements with V and J assigned. Such tables are incomplete; in checked studies, under half of the missing clones stem from an unresolved V gene, and the remainder is unexplained. The DNA gave D and trimming, while V, J and clone size come from that table. The sample data list around 150,000 clones, and approximately 88% of these were observed just once. The ten largest clones take up 2% to 2.5% of the sample.

Details on this clone: No cognate antigen has been identified for it. Base qualities are not at hand, and no much larger clone is one base apart.

Reading the label with the study, this specimen's time point is: baseline before first vaccination. Vaccinee samples were obtained from the UK trials COV001 and COV002, which included a single-blind randomized controlled phase 2/3 trial of AZD1222 (ChAdOx1 nCoV-19) in healthy adults. Trial participant PBMC samples were collected at day 0 and day 28 after the second dose for TCRbeta chain sequencing. The CDR1 and CDR2 encoded by the germline V gene (reference sequence) are GTSNPN and SVGIG. The cysteine opens and the phenylalanine closes a CDR3 of 12 amino acids. Only the CDR3 part of the read is kept: 36 bases, read in frame from the first base. Cut back by 5 bases and 4 bases, the V and J ends lie 9 bases apart.

The material was peripheral blood, obtained on day 0 of AZD1222 vaccination. The clonotype originates from an adult in good health. Here the chain combines TRBV30 and TRBJ1-5; matching of 5 bases hints at TRBD1 as the D gene. The CDR3 protein is CAWGAGNQPQHF. At the DNA level, the sequence is TGTGCCTGGGGGGCAGGGAATCAGCCCCAGCATTTT.